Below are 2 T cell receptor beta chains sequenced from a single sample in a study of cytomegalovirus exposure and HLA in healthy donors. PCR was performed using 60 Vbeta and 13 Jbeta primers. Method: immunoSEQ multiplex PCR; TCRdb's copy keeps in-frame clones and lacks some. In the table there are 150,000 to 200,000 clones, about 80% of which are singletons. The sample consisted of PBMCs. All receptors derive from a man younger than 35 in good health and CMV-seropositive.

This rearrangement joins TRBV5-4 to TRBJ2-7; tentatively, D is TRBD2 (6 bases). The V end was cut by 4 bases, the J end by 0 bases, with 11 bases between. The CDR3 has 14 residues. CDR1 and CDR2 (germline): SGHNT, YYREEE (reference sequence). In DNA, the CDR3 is TGTGCCAGCAGCACGGGGGTTAGCTCCTACGAGCAGTACTTC. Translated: CASSTGVSSYEQYF.

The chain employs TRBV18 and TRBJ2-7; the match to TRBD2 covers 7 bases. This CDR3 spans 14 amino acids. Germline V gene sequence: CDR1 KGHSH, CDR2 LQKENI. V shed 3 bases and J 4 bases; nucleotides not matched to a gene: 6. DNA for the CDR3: TGTGCCAGCTCACCGGAGCGGGACTCATACGAGCAGTACTTC. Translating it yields CASSPERDSYEQYF.